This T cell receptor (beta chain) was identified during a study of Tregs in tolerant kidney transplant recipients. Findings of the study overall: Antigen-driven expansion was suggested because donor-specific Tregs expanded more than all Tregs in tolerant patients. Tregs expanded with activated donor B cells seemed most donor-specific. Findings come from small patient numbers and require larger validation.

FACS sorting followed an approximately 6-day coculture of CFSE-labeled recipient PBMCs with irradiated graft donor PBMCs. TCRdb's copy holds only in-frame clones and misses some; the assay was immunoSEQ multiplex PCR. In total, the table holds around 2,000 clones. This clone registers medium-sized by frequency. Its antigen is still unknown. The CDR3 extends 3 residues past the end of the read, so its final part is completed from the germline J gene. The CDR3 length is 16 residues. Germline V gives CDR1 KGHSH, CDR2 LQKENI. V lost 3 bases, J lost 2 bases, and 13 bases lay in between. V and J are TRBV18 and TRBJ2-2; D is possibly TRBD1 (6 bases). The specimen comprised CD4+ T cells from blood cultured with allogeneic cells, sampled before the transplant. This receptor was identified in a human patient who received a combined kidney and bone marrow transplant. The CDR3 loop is CASSPSLQGNTGELFF. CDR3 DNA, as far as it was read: TGTGCCAGCTCACCGTCCTTACAGGGTAACACCGGGGAG.